This T cell receptor (beta chain) was recorded in a study of STAT5B mutations in CD4+ large granular lymphocyte leukemia. Notes on the study in general: CD4-sorted patient repertoires seemed more clonal than healthy CD4+ repertoires.

Original data processing: Productive clonotypes were detectable down to 2.59 x 10-5 frequency. Using immunoSEQ multiplex PCR, the repertoire was profiled, and TCRdb retains in-frame clones only, with some absent. The V and J calls and the clone size are those of that table, but D and trimming were determined from the DNA. The sample has about 4,100 clones; roughly 72% are singletons. Comments on this clone: Its antigen is still unknown.

The TCR was taken from a man in his sixties or seventies with CD4+ T-cell large granular lymphocyte leukemia. The specimen sequenced was PBMCs.

CDR3 sequence: CASSYGDSHKDYTF. The CDR3 DNA sequence: TGTGCCAGCAGTTACGGGGACAGTCACAAGGACTACACCTTC. The rearrangement links TRBV6-5 to TRBJ1-2, with 7 bases lining up with TRBD1. The germline gives CDR1 MNHEY, CDR2 SVGAGI. The CDR3 is made up of 14 amino acids. The V gene end was trimmed by 2 bases and the J gene end by 10 bases; junction bases not matched to a gene: 10.